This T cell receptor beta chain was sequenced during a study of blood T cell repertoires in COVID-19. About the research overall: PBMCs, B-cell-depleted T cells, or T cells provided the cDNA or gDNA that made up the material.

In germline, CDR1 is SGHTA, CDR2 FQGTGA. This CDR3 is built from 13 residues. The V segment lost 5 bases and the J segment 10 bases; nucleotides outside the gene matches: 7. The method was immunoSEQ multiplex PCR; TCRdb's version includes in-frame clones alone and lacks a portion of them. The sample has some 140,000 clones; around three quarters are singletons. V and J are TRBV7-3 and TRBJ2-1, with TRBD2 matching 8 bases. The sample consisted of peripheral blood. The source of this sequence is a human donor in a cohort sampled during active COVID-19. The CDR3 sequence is CASSPSGGKEQFF. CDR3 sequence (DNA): TGTGCCAGCAGCCCGTCGGGGGGGAAAGAGCAGTTCTTC.